These 27 T cell receptor beta chains came from one sample sequenced in a study of T cell responses to AZD1222 COVID-19 vaccine. Sequenced by immunoSEQ multiplex PCR; TCRdb stores in-frame clones only, minus some. Of approximately 100,000 clones listed, roughly 94% are singletons. Sequenced material: peripheral blood, taken on day 0 of AZD1222 vaccination. The receptors stem from an adult in good health.

The chain uses TRBV30 and TRBJ2-7, with 10 bases lining up with TRBD1. Per the germline V gene, CDR1 is GTSNPN and CDR2 is SVGIG (reference sequence). V trimming: 5 bases; J trimming: 2 bases; junction bases outside the gene matches: 3. The CDR3 spans 13 residues. The CDR3 DNA reads TGTGCCTGGGGGACAGGGGCGACCTACGAGCAGTACTTC. It translates to CAWGTGATYEQYF.

This chain joins TRBV6-1 and TRBJ2-3, with D perhaps matching TRBD1 (6 bases). Deletions cut 3 bases from V and 5 bases from J, with 12 bases between. This CDR3 is built from 14 residues. Germline loops: CDR1 MNHNS, CDR2 SASEGT. In DNA, the CDR3 is TGTGCCAGCAGTGACCAGGGGAGAGTAGATACGCAGTATTTT. Translation: CASSDQGRVDTQYF.

V usage is TRBV6-4 and J usage is TRBJ2-2, with 10 bases aligning to TRBD2. The junction had 4 bases not matched to a gene; V was cut back by 5 bases and J by 4 bases. The CDR3 is 15 amino acids. The germline gives CDR1 MRHNA, CDR2 SNTAGT. The CDR3 sequence is CASSLIAGGTGELFF. CDR3 in DNA: TGTGCCAGCAGTCTCATAGCGGGAGGCACCGGGGAGCTGTTTTTT.

The chain has TRBV29-1 and TRBJ2-7, with 10 bases matching TRBD1. Germline V gene sequence: CDR1 SQVTM, CDR2 ANQGSEA. J was trimmed by 2 bases and V by 6 bases; bases with no gene match: 4. CDR3 size: 13 residues. CDR3 amino acids: CSVGQGVAYEQYF. CDR3 nucleotide sequence: TGCAGCGTAGGACAGGGGGTGGCCTACGAGCAGTACTTC.

The rearrangement uses TRBV18 and TRBJ1-5; a possible D gene is TRBD1 (6 bases). V shed 4 bases and J shed 2 bases, with 18 bases lying between them. The CDR3 extends over 17 amino acids. Germline V gives CDR1 KGHSH, CDR2 LQKENI. CDR3 sequence: CASSRPGTIYGNQPQHF. The DNA of the CDR3 is TGTGCCAGCTCACGACCAGGGACAATTTACGGCAATCAGCCCCAGCATTTT.

The rearrangement links TRBV7-8 to TRBJ2-5, with 7 bases matching TRBD2. With 1 base clipped from V and 5 bases from J, the junction kept 7 bases outside the gene matches. The CDR3 sequence is 15 residues long. The germline V gene has CDR1 SGHVS and CDR2 FQNEAQ. The CDR3 region is CASSLGLASVETQYF. The CDR3 DNA reads TGTGCCAGCAGCTTAGGACTAGCATCAGTTGAGACCCAGTACTTC.

V gene TRBV28 combines with J gene TRBJ1-1; maybe TRBD1 (6 bases). The CDR3 has 15 residues. V lost 7 bases and J 3 bases, leaving 18 bases between the germline ends. Germline values: CDR1 MDHEN, CDR2 SYDVKM. The CDR3 loop reads CASNERGLVDTEAFF. CDR3 in DNA: TGTGCCAGCAACGAGCGGGGGCTGGTGGACACTGAAGCTTTCTTT.

The chain couples TRBV2 to TRBJ1-6; weak D call: TRBD1 (6 bases). The length of the CDR3 is 15 residues. Germline CDR1 is SNHLY and CDR2 is FYNNEI. V was pared by 1 base and J by 10 bases, with 14 bases between. DNA of the CDR3: TGTGCCAGCAGTGAAGGAGGCAGGGGCACCTCACCCCTCCACTTT. This encodes CASSEGGRGTSPLHF.

This sequence joins TRBV28 and TRBJ2-1; D not certain. CDR1 is MDHEN, CDR2 SYDVKM, per germline. V lost 1 base to trimming and J lost 4 bases, with 2 bases between them. The CDR3 consists of 12 residues. The CDR3 here is CASSLLYNEQFF. The CDR3 nucleotides read TGTGCCAGCAGTTTATTATACAATGAGCAGTTCTTC.

This clone appeared a single time. The V gene is TRBV4-2, the J gene TRBJ1-1; D may be TRBD1 (5 bases). CDR3 length: 14 amino acids. CDR1 is LGHNA, CDR2 YNFKEQ, per germline. Trimming pared 0 bases from V and 1 base from J, leaving 6 bases between. CDR3 amino acids: CASSQDGGNTEAFF. The CDR3, as DNA: TGTGCCAGCAGCCAAGATGGGGGGAACACTGAAGCTTTCTTT.

This chain uses TRBV5-8 with TRBJ2-3; D not resolved. The germline V and J ends were trimmed by 3 bases and 0 bases, with 11 bases remaining between them. Germline CDR1 SGHTS, CDR2 YDEGEE. The CDR3 loop spans 15 amino acids. This chain's CDR3 is CASSSAYRSTDTQYF. DNA of the CDR3: TGTGCCAGCAGCTCCGCATACCGTAGCACAGATACGCAGTATTTT.

The CDR3 sequence is CASSEISNGNTIYF. CDR3 in DNA: TGTGCCAGCAGTGAAATAAGTAACGGGAACACCATATATTTT. The chain carries TRBV6-1 and TRBJ1-3; D remains unclear. Germline V gene lookup returns CDR1 MNHNS and CDR2 SASEGT. The CDR3 length is 14 residues. Between the trimmed V and J ends, which lost 2 bases and 7 bases, there was a span of 12 bases.

The genes are TRBV7-3 and TRBJ2-7; 8 bases agree with TRBD1. Losses at the gene ends were 4 bases for V and 0 bases for J; bases not matched to a gene: 14. The CDR3 sequence is 18 residues long. Germline V gives CDR1 SGHTA, CDR2 FQGTGA. The CDR3 spells CASSSLYDRGLDSYEQYF. CDR3 bases: TGTGCCAGCAGCTCATTATACGACAGGGGCCTTGACTCCTACGAGCAGTACTTC.

The chain has TRBV27 and TRBJ2-7; D is perhaps TRBD1 (6 bases). Germline CDR1 is MNHEY and CDR2 is SMNVEV (reference sequence). Trimming removed 6 bases from V and 3 bases from J, with 12 bases in between. The CDR3 spans 13 residues. CDR3 in DNA: TGTGCCAGCAGCAGGGGACGGTACTACGAGCAGTACTTC. Protein: CASSRGRYYEQYF.

The chain joins TRBV5-1 to TRBJ2-3; the D is unclear. Germline-derived CDR1 and CDR2 are SGHRS and YFSETQ. Trimming stripped 2 bases from V and 0 bases from J, with 13 bases between. The CDR3 loop spans 16 amino acids. The CDR3 is CASSFFLGASTDTQYF. CDR3 bases: TGCGCCAGCAGCTTTTTCCTGGGTGCAAGCACAGATACGCAGTATTTT.

The V gene is TRBV7-5, the J gene TRBJ2-3; TRBD1 is the table's D call, not checked against the DNA. TRBV7-5 is an annotated pseudogene. The CDR3 covers 16 residues. The CDR3 loop is CARSPGTATSTDTQYF. The CDR3 DNA reads as TGTGCCAGAAGCCCGGGGACAGCAACTAGCACAGATACGCAGTATTTT.

The V call is TRBV15, the J call TRBJ2-5; possible D gene TRBD1, 6 bases. Germline V gives CDR1 LNHNV, CDR2 YYDKDF (reference sequence). Trimming took 6 bases from V and 1 from J, leaving 12 bases between them. The CDR3 is 14 residues long. CDR3 loop: CATRRLQGQETQYF. The CDR3, as DNA: TGTGCCACCAGAAGGTTACAGGGCCAAGAGACCCAGTACTTC.

The chain joins TRBV3-1 (or the pseudogene TRBV3-2) to TRBJ1-4, with a weak D call TRBD1 (5 bases). Per germline, CDR1 LGHDT and CDR2 YNNKEL (reference sequence). Trimming removed 4 bases from V and 8 bases from J, with 17 bases in between. The CDR3 runs 15 residues. The CDR3 nucleotides are TGTGCCAGCAGCCGGACGGGGGGAGGAGGGGAAAAACTGTTTTTT. Its translation: CASSRTGGGGEKLFF.

The chain combines TRBV4-3 with TRBJ1-6, with 12 bases matching TRBD1. This CDR3 has 16 residues. V trimming: 3 bases; J trimming: 9 bases; junction bases outside the gene matches: 6. Germline V CDR1 and CDR2: LGHNA, YSLEER. Here the CDR3 DNA reads TGCGCCAGCAGCCAGGGGACAGGGGGCCTAGGTTCACCCCTCCACTTT. Translated: CASSQGTGGLGSPLHF.

This clone was found once. V usage is TRBV12-5 and J usage is TRBJ2-7, with D unclear. Per the germline V gene, CDR1 is LGHNT and CDR2 is FRNRAP. Trimming left V 4 bases short and J 3 bases short, with 19 bases between. This CDR3 is built from 16 residues. The CDR3 sequence: CASGSKLHTDFYEQYF. The CDR3 region has the DNA TGTGCTAGTGGTTCTAAACTCCATACGGATTTCTACGAGCAGTACTTC.

The gene calls are TRBV14 and TRBJ2-5; perhaps TRBD2 as D (6 bases). Germline CDR1 reads SGHDN; CDR2 reads FVKESK. V was clipped by 4 bases and J by 5 bases, with 17 bases between them. This CDR3 region has 15 residues. CDR3 in amino acids: CASSRLGTFGETQYF. The CDR3 bases are TGTGCCAGCAGCCGTCTAGGGACTTTTGGGGAGACCCAGTACTTC.

V gene TRBV13 combines with J gene TRBJ2-1, with 10 bases fitting TRBD2. From germline, CDR1 is PRHDT and CDR2 FYEKMQ (reference sequence). Germline trimming cut 5 bases from V and 8 bases from J; bases unmatched to any gene: 12. CDR3 size: 16 residues. DNA for the CDR3: TGTGCCAGCAGCCCCGCGAGCGGGAGGGAGGTCTATGAGCAGTTCTTC. Protein: CASSPASGREVYEQFF.

The chain joins TRBV10-1 to TRBJ2-3, with TRBD2 matching over 10 bases. This CDR3 is built from 16 residues. Trimming at V came to 3 bases and at J to 9 bases, leaving 12 bases not matched to a gene. From germline, CDR1 is WNHNN and CDR2 SYGVQD (reference sequence). The CDR3 DNA sequence: TGCGCCAGCAGTGATAAGCGGGAGGGATTGTGGGACACGCAGTATTTT. Protein: CASSDKREGLWDTQYF.

For the CDR3, the DNA is TGTGCCAGCAGCTTGGCAGGCAGGGTTCGGCCAGATACGCAGTATTTT. Amino acids: CASSLAGRVRPDTQYF. The chain has TRBV5-4 and TRBJ2-3; possible D gene TRBD1, 5 bases. The CDR3 has 16 residues. Germline loops: CDR1 SGHNT, CDR2 YYREEE (reference sequence). V shed 0 bases and J shed 4 bases, with 15 bases lying between them.

The genes are TRBV19 and TRBJ2-7; 7 bases agree with TRBD2. V was pared by 0 bases and J by 1 base, with 9 bases of the junction left unmatched. Germline V CDR1 and CDR2: LNHDA, SQIVND (reference sequence). CDR3 length: 17 amino acids. This CDR3 reads CASSIDLSASGSYEQYF. The CDR3, as DNA: TGTGCCAGTAGTATAGATCTGTCGGCTAGCGGATCCTACGAGCAGTACTTC.

This chain connects TRBV3-1 (or the pseudogene TRBV3-2) to TRBJ2-5; D gene uncertain. Germline loops: CDR1 LGHDT, CDR2 YNNKEL (reference sequence). Trimming took 0 bases from V and 4 from J, leaving 12 bases between them. This CDR3 region has 15 residues. The CDR3 spells CASSQDWVARETQYF. CDR3 coding DNA: TGTGCCAGCAGCCAAGATTGGGTAGCTCGAGAGACCCAGTACTTC.

The rearrangement links TRBV11-2 to TRBJ2-7; 10 positions match TRBD1. V shed 7 bases and J 1 base; nucleotides not matched to a gene: 7. The CDR3 length is 15 residues. The germline V gene encodes CDR1 SGHAT and CDR2 FQNNGV. The CDR3 coding sequence is TGTGCCAGCACCAAGACAGGGGGCGCGTCCTACGAGCAGTACTTC. Translating gives CASTKTGGASYEQYF.